This T cell receptor (beta chain) was captured in a study of T cell responses to AZD1222 COVID-19 vaccine (dated by TCRdb to about 2021). Background on the whole study: TCR sequencing was performed for about 250 trial participants, of whom around 200 were given two doses of AZD1222 and around 26 were given two doses of MenACWY control vaccine. Enrollment into the trials was organized by age into subgroups of 18-55, 56-69 and 70-plus years, and those subgroups contained roughly 160, 29 and 62 TCR-sequenced participants, respectively.

About this clone: What antigen it recognizes has not been identified. Base qualities are not at hand, and no much larger clone is one base apart.

The time point label for this specimen denotes: about 28 days (+/-7) after the second vaccine dose. AZD1222 recipients whose second dose came at about 4 weeks and those whose second dose came at about 12 weeks were combined into one group, since spike-specific TCR depth and breadth did not differ between the two schedules. The vaccinee samples were drawn from two UK trials, COV001 and COV002, one of which was a single-blind randomized controlled phase 2/3 trial testing AZD1222 (ChAdOx1 nCoV-19) in healthy adults. For TCRbeta chain sequencing, PBMC samples from trial participants were taken at day 0 and at day 28 after the second dose. There are 17 amino acids in the CDR3, from cysteine to phenylalanine inclusive. The retained sequence is limited to the CDR3, 51 bases, with the frame set at the first base. V lost 0 bases and J lost 4 bases, and the count of bases not matched to a germline gene is 8. The germline V gene encodes CDR1 MNHEY and CDR2 SMNVEV (reference sequence).

The CDR3 regions of human TCRbeta chains were analyzed by immunosequencing. On the study's bioinformatics: TCRs in the repertoires were matched against a reference library of SARS-CoV-2-specific TCRs that had been generated with the MIRA antigen-specificity platform. Breadth was defined as the fraction of unique TCRs that were SARS-CoV-2-associated, and depth was defined as the fraction of total T cells that were SARS-CoV-2-associated. Using the MIRA data, every spike-specific TCR was mapped to the spike region that the TCR reacted to and assigned to either a CD4 or a CD8 class. Log10-transformed breadth and depth values were compared by one-way ANOVA with Sidak's multiple comparisons tests. As stored in TCRdb, this immuneACCESS dataset retains in-frame rearrangements with V and J assigned. A fraction of the clones does not appear; measured against another copy, unresolved V genes explain less than half of the discrepancy, and the remainder lacks a known reason. The V and J calls and clone size are taken from that table; D and trimming were inferred from the DNA. The sample table shows about 150,000 clones, and 80% to 95% are seen once. Clones ranked in the top ten supply more than 0.9% of the sample.

General study outcomes and caveats: Participants were mostly white British and included more females than males, and it was suggested by the authors that clonal diversity may have been underestimated. In the small 56-69-year group, the increase in depth fell short of significance, most likely because of low power. CD4 TCRs associated with the vaccine covered the entire spike protein, and the dominant responses were in regions 160-218 and 743-854. Reportedly, close to half of the unique spike-specific TCRs recognized epitopes lying outside the regions that are mutated in the B.1.351 and B.1.1.7 variants. Conclusions about previously exposed vaccinees were limited because only a handful of AZD1222 recipients were SARS-CoV-2 seropositive at baseline. Because no day 14 peak-response samples were available, repertoires were characterized only after the peak T cell response. After two AZD1222 doses, spike-specific TCR breadth and depth were significantly higher than at day 0 and than in MenACWY recipients.

This sequence originates from an adult who received the AZD1222 COVID-19 vaccine. Here the chain combines TRBV27 and TRBJ1-2, and 10 junctional nucleotides match TRBD1. The sample consisted of peripheral blood, taken 28 days after the second AZD1222 dose. This receptor has the CDR3 CASSLSIGDRGLYGYTF. DNA sequence: TGTGCCAGCAGTTTATCAATAGGGGACAGGGGACTCTATGGCTACACCTTC.